The present T cell receptor beta chain was sequenced within a study of early T cells in non-severe SARS-CoV-2 infection. CDR1 is MGHDK, CDR2 SYGVNS, per germline. CDR3 length: 10 residues. This clonotype was observed at least ten times. Each CDR3 protein is one row after TCRdb ran MiXCR on the 5' RACE reads. This sample has about 80,000 distinct CDR3 sequences, with 9% to 14% found just once. The V and J genes are TRBV25-1 and TRBJ2-2; TRBD1 matches 7 bases. This sequence originates from an adult who was a healthcare worker with PCR-confirmed SARS-CoV-2 infection or an uninfected control (not recorded which). The specimen sequenced was whole blood. CDR3 DNA sequence: TGTGCTGCAGGGGGCGGGGAGCTGTTTTTT. Encoded protein: CAAGGGELFF.